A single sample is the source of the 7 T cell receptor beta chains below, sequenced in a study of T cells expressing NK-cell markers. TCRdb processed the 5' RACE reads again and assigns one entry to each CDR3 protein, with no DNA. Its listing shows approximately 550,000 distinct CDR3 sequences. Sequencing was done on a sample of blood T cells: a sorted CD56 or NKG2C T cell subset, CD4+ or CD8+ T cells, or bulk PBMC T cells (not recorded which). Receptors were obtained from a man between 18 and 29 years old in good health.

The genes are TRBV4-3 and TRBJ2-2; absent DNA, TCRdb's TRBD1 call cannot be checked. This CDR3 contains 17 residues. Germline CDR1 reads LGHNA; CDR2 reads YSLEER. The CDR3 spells CASSPGMGVTNTGELFF.

The CDR3 here is CASRVRTVYGYTF. The rearrangement joins TRBV6-5 to TRBJ1-2; TCRdb selects TRBD1, and the lack of DNA leaves this call unchecked. Germline loops: CDR1 MNHEY, CDR2 SVGAGI. The CDR3 has 13 amino acids.

CDR3 residues: CSARTRTTSRNEQFF. This chain connects TRBV20-1 to TRBJ2-1; the D call from TCRdb, TRBD2, cannot be confirmed without DNA. This CDR3 has 15 amino acids. Germline CDR1 is DFQATT and CDR2 is SNEGSKA (reference sequence).

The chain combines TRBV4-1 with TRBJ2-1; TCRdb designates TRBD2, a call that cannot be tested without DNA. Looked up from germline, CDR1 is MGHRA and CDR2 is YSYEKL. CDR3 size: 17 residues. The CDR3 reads CASSHELLAGDNNEQFF.

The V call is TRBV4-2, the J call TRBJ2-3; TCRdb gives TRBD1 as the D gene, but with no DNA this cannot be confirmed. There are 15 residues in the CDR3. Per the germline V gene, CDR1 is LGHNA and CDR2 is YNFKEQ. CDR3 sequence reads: CASSQGWGSGDTQYF.

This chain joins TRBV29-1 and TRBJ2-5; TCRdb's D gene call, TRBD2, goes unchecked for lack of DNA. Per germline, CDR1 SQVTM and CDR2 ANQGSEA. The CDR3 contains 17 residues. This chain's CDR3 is CSARPGLAGVGEETQYF.

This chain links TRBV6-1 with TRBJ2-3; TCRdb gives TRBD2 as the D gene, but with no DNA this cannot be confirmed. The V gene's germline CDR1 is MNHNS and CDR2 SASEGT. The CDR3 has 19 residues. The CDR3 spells CASSPLGLAGGRSTDTQYF.